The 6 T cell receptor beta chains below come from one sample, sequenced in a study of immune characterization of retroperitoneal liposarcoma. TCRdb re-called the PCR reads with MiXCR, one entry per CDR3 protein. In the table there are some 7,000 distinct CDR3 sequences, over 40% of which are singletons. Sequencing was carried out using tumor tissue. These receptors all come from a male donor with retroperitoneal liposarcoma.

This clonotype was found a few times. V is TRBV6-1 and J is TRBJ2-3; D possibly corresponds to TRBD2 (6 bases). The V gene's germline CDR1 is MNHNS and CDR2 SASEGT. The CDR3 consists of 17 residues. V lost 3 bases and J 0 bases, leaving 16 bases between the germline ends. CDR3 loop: CASSDWGGGTSTDTQYF. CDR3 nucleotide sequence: TGTGCCAGCAGTGACTGGGGAGGAGGAACTAGCACAGATACGCAGTATTTT.

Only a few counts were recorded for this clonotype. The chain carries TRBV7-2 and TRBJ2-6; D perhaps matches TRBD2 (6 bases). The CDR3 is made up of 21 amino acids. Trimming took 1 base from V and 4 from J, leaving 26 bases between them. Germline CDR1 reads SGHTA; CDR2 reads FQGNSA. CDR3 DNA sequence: TGTGCCAGCAGCTTAGGCCAACTGGTGGCGGGACGGACGGGGGGGGCCAACGTCCTGACTTTC. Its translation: CASSLGQLVAGRTGGANVLTF.

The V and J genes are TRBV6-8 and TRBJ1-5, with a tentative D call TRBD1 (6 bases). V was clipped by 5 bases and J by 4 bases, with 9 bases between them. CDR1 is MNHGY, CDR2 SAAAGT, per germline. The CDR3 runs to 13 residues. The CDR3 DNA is TGTGCCAGCAGTCGAACAGGGAATCAGCCCCAGCATTTT. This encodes CASSRTGNQPQHF.

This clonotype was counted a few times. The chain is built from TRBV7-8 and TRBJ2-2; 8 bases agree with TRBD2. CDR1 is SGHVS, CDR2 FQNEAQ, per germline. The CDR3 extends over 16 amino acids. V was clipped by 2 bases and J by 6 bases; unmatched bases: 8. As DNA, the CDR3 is TGTGCCAGCAGCTTATTTACGGGAGGGGGGCCCGGGGAGCTGTTTTTT. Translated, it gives CASSLFTGGGPGELFF.

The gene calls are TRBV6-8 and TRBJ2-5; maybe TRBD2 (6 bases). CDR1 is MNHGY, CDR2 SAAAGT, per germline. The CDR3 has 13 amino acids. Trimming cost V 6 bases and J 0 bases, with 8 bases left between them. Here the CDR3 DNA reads TGTGCCAGCAGCGGGACTTACCAAGAGACCCAGTACTTC. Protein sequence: CASSGTYQETQYF.

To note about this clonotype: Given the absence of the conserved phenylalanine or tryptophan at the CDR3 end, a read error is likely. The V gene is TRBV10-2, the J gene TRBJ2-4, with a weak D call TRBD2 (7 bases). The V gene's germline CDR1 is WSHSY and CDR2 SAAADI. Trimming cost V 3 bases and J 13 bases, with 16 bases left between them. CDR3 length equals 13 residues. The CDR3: CASSDPGRGQQYS. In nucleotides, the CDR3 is TGCGCCAGCAGTGATCCAGGGCGGGGGCAACAGTACTCC.